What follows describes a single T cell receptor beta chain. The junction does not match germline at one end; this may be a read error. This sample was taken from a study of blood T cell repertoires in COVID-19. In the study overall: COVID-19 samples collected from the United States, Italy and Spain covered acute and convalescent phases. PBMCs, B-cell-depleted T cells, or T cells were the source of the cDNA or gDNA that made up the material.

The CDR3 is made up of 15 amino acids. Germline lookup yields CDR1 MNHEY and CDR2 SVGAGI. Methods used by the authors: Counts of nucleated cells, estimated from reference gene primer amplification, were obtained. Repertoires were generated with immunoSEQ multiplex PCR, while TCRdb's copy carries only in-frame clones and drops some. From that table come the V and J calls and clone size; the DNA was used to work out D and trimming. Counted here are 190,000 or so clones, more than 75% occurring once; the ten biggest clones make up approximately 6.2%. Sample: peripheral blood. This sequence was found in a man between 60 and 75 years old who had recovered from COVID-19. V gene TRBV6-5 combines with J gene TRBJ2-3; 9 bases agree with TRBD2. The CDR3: CASSRRSGSIDTQYF. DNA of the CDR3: TGTGCCAGCAGTCGCCGTAGCGGGAGCATAGATACGCAGTATTTT.